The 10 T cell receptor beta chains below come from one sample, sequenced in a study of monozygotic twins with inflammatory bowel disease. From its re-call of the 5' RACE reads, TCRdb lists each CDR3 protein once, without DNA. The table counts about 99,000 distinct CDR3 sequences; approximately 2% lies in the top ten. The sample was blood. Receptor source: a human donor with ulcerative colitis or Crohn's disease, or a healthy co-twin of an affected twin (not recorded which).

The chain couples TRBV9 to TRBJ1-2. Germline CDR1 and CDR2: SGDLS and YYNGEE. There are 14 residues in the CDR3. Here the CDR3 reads CASSVDDGNYGYTF. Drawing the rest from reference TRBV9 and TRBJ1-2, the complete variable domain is DSGVTQTPKHLITATGQRVTLRCSPRSGDLSVYWYQQSLDQGLQFLIQYYNGEERAKGNILERFSAQQFPDLHSELNLSSLELGDSALYFCASSVDDGNYGYTFGSGTRLTVV.

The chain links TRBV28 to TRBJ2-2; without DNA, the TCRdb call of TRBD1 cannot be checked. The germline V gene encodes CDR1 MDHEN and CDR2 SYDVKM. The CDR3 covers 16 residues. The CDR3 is CASSSHNRGDTGELFF.

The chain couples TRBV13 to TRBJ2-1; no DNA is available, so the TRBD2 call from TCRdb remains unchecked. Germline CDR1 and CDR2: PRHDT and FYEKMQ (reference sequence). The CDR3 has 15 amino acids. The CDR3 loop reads CASSSRLAGVNEQFF.

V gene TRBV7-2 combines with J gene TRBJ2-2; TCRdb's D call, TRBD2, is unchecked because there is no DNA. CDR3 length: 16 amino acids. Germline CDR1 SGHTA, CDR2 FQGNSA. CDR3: CASSSQRNPNTGELFF.

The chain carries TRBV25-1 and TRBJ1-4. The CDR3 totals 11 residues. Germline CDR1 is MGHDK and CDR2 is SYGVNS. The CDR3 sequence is CASSPNEKLFF.

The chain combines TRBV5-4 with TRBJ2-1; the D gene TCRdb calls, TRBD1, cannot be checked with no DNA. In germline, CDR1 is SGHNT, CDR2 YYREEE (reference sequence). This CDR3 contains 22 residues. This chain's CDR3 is CASSIVRGRTGIPLVRYNEQFF.

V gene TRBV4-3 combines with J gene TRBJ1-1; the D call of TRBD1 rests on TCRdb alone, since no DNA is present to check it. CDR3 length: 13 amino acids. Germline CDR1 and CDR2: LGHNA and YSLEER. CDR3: CASTLDRNTEAFF.

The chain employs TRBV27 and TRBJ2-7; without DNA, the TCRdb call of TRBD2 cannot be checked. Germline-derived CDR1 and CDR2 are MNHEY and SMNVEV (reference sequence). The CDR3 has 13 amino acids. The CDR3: CASGSGPPYEQYF.

CDR3 protein: CASSLALTMNTEAFF. The chain links TRBV7-2 to TRBJ1-1. CDR1 is SGHTA and CDR2 is FQGNSA in the germline V gene. The length of the CDR3 is 15 residues.

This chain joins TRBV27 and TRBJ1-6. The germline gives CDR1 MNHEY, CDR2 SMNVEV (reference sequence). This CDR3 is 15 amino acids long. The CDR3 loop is CASWPSAKANSPLHF.